This entry lists 27 T cell receptor beta chains sequenced from one sample in a study of T cell changes during pregnancy in multiple sclerosis. Sequenced by immunoSEQ multiplex PCR; TCRdb stores in-frame clones only, minus some. In the table there are fewer than 130,000 clones, roughly 90% of which are singletons. Sequenced here: peripheral blood, sampled after pregnancy. Receptors originate from a female donor with multiple sclerosis, enrolled in a pregnancy study.

V usage is TRBV5-6 and J usage is TRBJ1-6; D remains unclear. The CDR3 has 13 amino acids. The germline V gene has CDR1 SGHDT and CDR2 YYEEEE. Trimming took off 5 bases at V and 0 bases at J, with 3 bases between the two ends. The CDR3 spells CASSRSYNSPLHF. CDR3 bases: TGTGCCAGCAGTCGCTCCTATAATTCACCCCTCCACTTT.

The genes are TRBV2 and TRBJ2-6; tentatively, D is TRBD1 (8 bases). The CDR3 contains 15 residues. Trimming left V 7 bases short and J 4 bases short, with 14 bases between. Germline V gives CDR1 SNHLY, CDR2 FYNNEI. CDR3 protein: CASIRGDRGANVLTF. The CDR3, as DNA: TGTGCCAGCATCCGGGGGGACAGGGGGGCCAACGTCCTGACTTTC.

This clone was found many times. The V call is TRBV14, the J call TRBJ2-3; D is possibly TRBD2 (5 bases). The CDR3 loop spans 13 amino acids. Germline-derived CDR1 and CDR2 are SGHDN and FVKESK. The ends were cut back, 4 bases at V and 2 bases at J, with 7 bases in the middle. The CDR3 reads CASSPGNTDTQYF. The CDR3 DNA reads TGTGCCAGCAGCCCCGGGAACACAGATACGCAGTATTTT.

The count of this clone is one. This chain uses TRBV9 with TRBJ2-1; D might be TRBD1 (6 bases). Germline V gene sequence: CDR1 SGDLS, CDR2 YYNGEE. The CDR3 contains 14 residues. Trimming took off 4 bases at V and 6 bases at J, with 14 bases between the two ends. The CDR3 nucleotides read TGTGCCAGCAGCTCAAGGGTAGGGGGCAATGAGCAGTTCTTC. It specifies CASSSRVGGNEQFF.

CDR3 sequence: CASSLDAGGRNEQFF. For the CDR3, the DNA is TGTGCCAGCAGCTTAGACGCGGGGGGGCGGAATGAGCAGTTCTTC. The V call is TRBV5-6, the J call TRBJ2-1; TRBD2 matches at 9 bases. The CDR3 length is 15 residues. V shed 2 bases and J 7 bases; nucleotides not matched to a gene: 7. Germline loops: CDR1 SGHDT, CDR2 YYEEEE.

The chain joins TRBV7-3 to TRBJ2-1; 7 nucleotides match TRBD1. After removal of 5 bases from V and 5 bases from J, the junction contained 9 bases not matched to a gene. Germline CDR1 reads SGHTA; CDR2 reads FQGTGA. The CDR3 length is 15 residues. CDR3: CASSPRQGFDNEQFF. The CDR3 DNA is TGTGCCAGCAGCCCCCGACAGGGATTCGACAATGAGCAGTTCTTC.

V usage is TRBV18 and J usage is TRBJ2-5; 7 bases map to TRBD2. This CDR3 is 12 amino acids long. Germline V gene sequence: CDR1 KGHSH, CDR2 LQKENI. V lost 3 bases, J lost 5 bases, and 0 bases stayed unmatched. CDR3 DNA: TGTGCCAGCTCACCGGGGGGGGAGACCCAGTACTTC. Translated: CASSPGGETQYF.

The chain employs TRBV23-1 and TRBJ1-2, with TRBD1 as a possible D gene (6 bases). TRBV23-1 falls under the ORF class, with uncertain function. The V end was cut by 3 bases, the J end by 4 bases, with 24 bases between. The CDR3 is 18 amino acids. CDR3 bases: TGCGCCAGCAGTCACCCAGTGGGGGCGGGGGGCCGGGTCTATGGCTACACCTTC. It yields the protein CASSHPVGAGGRVYGYTF.

This sequence joins TRBV6-4 and TRBJ2-3; TRBD2 matches at 9 bases. V shed 4 bases, J shed 1 base, and the junction held 9 bases outside the gene matches. CDR1 is MRHNA and CDR2 is SNTAGT in the germline V gene. The CDR3 totals 17 residues. DNA for the CDR3: TGTGCCAGCAGTGCCGGTAGCGGGGGTTTCGGCACAGATACGCAGTATTTT. This gives the protein CASSAGSGGFGTDTQYF.

This rearrangement joins TRBV27 to TRBJ2-1, with D possibly being TRBD2 (6 bases). V shed 8 bases and J shed 6 bases, with 17 bases lying between them. Germline V CDR1 and CDR2: MNHEY, SMNVEV (reference sequence). CDR3 size: 14 residues. The CDR3 region has the DNA TGTGCCAGCTCGCCTTGGGGCGGGACCAATGAGCAGTTCTTC. Amino acid sequence: CASSPWGGTNEQFF.

This clone was counted between two and nine times. The chain couples TRBV5-1 to TRBJ1-3, with D uncertain. V was cut by 4 bases and J by 2 bases, with 10 bases left in between. CDR1 is SGHRS and CDR2 is YFSETQ in the germline V gene. The CDR3 loop spans 14 amino acids. CDR3 in amino acids: CASSMGATGNTIYF. The CDR3, as DNA: TGCGCCAGCAGCATGGGAGCAACTGGAAACACCATATATTTT. Combining the CDR3 with reference TRBV5-1 and TRBJ1-3 gives the whole variable domain KAGVTQTPRYLIKTRGQQVTLSCSPISGHRSVSWYQQTPGQGLQFLFEYFSETQRNKGNFPGRFSGRQFSNSRSEMNVSTLELGDSALYLCASSMGATGNTIYFGEGSWLTVV.

The V call is TRBV5-6, the J call TRBJ1-1; D perhaps matches TRBD1 (5 bases). V was pared by 0 bases and J by 6 bases, with 12 bases between. The CDR3 covers 14 residues. Germline V CDR1 and CDR2: SGHDT, YYEEEE. The CDR3 coding sequence is TGTGCCAGCAGCTTGGGCAGGTGGGGCGCTGAAGCTTTCTTT. Translated: CASSLGRWGAEAFF. Filled out from reference TRBV5-6 and TRBJ1-1, the complete variable domain reads DAGVTQSPTHLIKTRGQQVTLRCSPKSGHDTVSWYQQALGQGPQFIFQYYEEEERQRGNFPDRFSGHQFPNYSSELNVNALLLGDSALYLCASSLGRWGAEAFFGQGTRLTVV.

The J gene is TRBJ1-4, the V gene TRBV6-1, with a weak D call TRBD1 (5 bases). V shed 6 bases and J shed 7 bases, with 15 bases lying between them. Germline V gene data show CDR1 as MNHNS and CDR2 as SASEGT. The CDR3 spans 14 residues. CDR3 coding DNA: TGTGCCAGCAGAATAGTGGTCGGGGGTGAAAAACTGTTTTTT. Protein sequence: CASRIVVGGEKLFF.

The rearrangement links TRBV5-4 to TRBJ2-3; TRBD2 might be the D (6 bases). Trimming pared 4 bases from V and 0 bases from J, leaving 15 bases between. The length of the CDR3 is 16 residues. Germline V lookup: CDR1 SGHNT, CDR2 YYREEE (reference sequence). The CDR3 nucleotides read TGTGCCAGCAGCCGAAGGGGACTTTCTAGCACAGATACGCAGTATTTT. Translation gives CASSRRGLSSTDTQYF.

The chain links TRBV19 to TRBJ1-5; unclear D gene. Per the germline V gene, CDR1 is LNHDA and CDR2 is SQIVND (reference sequence). The CDR3 covers 17 residues. V lost 5 bases and J 5 bases, leaving 22 bases between the germline ends. CDR3 sequence: CASSFSRGVTDHQPQHF. The CDR3 DNA follows: TGTGCCAGTAGTTTTTCTCGCGGGGTTACCGATCATCAGCCCCAGCATTTT.

The chain combines TRBV15 with TRBJ2-3; 7 bases map to TRBD2. CDR3 size: 17 residues. Germline V gives CDR1 LNHNV, CDR2 YYDKDF (reference sequence). J was trimmed by 1 base and V by 1 base; bases with no gene match: 8. CDR3 sequence: CATSRGLGGGRTDTQYF. The CDR3 DNA sequence: TGTGCCACCAGCAGAGGCCTTGGGGGGGGACGCACAGATACGCAGTATTTT.

The V gene is TRBV25-1, the J gene TRBJ1-6; 8 bases align to TRBD1. The CDR3 runs to 13 residues. Germline assignment: CDR1 MGHDK and CDR2 SYGVNS. With V trimmed by 6 bases and J by 9 bases, 4 bases remained unmatched. The chain's CDR3 is CASSPTGASPLHF. Written as DNA, the CDR3 is TGTGCCAGCAGCCCGACAGGGGCTTCACCCCTCCACTTT.

The chain recombines TRBV7-8 with TRBJ1-1, with 7 nucleotides matching TRBD1. The V gene's germline CDR1 is SGHVS and CDR2 FQNEAQ. Trimming cost V 5 bases and J 1 base; bases outside gene matches: 4. The CDR3 runs 14 residues. The CDR3 sequence is CASSPTGRNTEAFF. The DNA of the CDR3 is TGTGCCAGCAGCCCGACAGGGCGGAACACTGAAGCTTTCTTT.

The gene calls are TRBV5-1 and TRBJ1-5; 7 bases map to TRBD1. Trimming removed 2 bases from V and 6 bases from J; junction bases left unmatched: 5. The CDR3 totals 14 residues. CDR1 is SGHRS, CDR2 YFSETQ, per germline. The CDR3 is CASSLGGAGQPQHF. The CDR3 DNA reads TGCGCCAGCAGCTTAGGGGGCGCAGGTCAGCCCCAGCATTTT.

This chain connects TRBV5-4 to TRBJ2-2; TRBD2 agrees at 9 bases. After removal of 3 bases from V and 0 bases from J, the junction contained 6 bases not matched to a gene. The germline V gene encodes CDR1 SGHNT and CDR2 YYREEE (reference sequence). CDR3 length equals 17 residues. The CDR3 DNA reads TGTGCCAGCAGCTCCCACCAGCGGGGGGCGAACACCGGGGAGCTGTTTTTT. Translated, it gives CASSSHQRGANTGELFF.

This clone was picked up one time. The chain combines TRBV5-1 with TRBJ1-4, with D unresolved. The V gene's germline CDR1 is SGHRS and CDR2 YFSETQ. The V end lost 2 bases, the J end lost 3 bases, and 8 bases lay between the germline ends. This CDR3 spans 14 amino acids. The CDR3 nucleotides read TGCGCCAGCAGCTTACAGCCTTCTAATGAAAAACTGTTTTTT. It translates to CASSLQPSNEKLFF. Filled out from reference TRBV5-1 and TRBJ1-4, the complete variable domain reads KAGVTQTPRYLIKTRGQQVTLSCSPISGHRSVSWYQQTPGQGLQFLFEYFSETQRNKGNFPGRFSGRQFSNSRSEMNVSTLELGDSALYLCASSLQPSNEKLFFGSGTQLSVL.

This chain links TRBV9 with TRBJ1-4; 7 nucleotides match TRBD1. Trimming cost V 3 bases and J 8 bases; bases outside gene matches: 13. CDR1 is SGDLS, CDR2 YYNGEE, per germline. This CDR3 spans 16 amino acids. The CDR3 nucleotides are TGTGCCAGCAGCGGCCGACAGGGCGAAACCGGGGAAAAACTGTTTTTT. Amino acids: CASSGRQGETGEKLFF.

This chain joins TRBV7-9 and TRBJ2-5, with TRBD2 matching over 10 bases. The CDR3 extends over 12 amino acids. CDR1 SEHNR and CDR2 FQNEAQ come from the germline V gene (reference sequence). Here the CDR3 reads CAIAGGGETQYF. The CDR3 DNA sequence: TGTGCTATAGCGGGGGGAGGAGAGACCCAGTACTTC.

The chain carries TRBV2 and TRBJ1-5; 8 bases agree with TRBD1. CDR1 is SNHLY, CDR2 FYNNEI, per germline. V was pared by 6 bases and J by 7 bases, with 8 bases of the junction left unmatched. This CDR3 has 14 residues. CDR3 in amino acids: CASRDGQGSQPQHF. For the CDR3, the DNA is TGTGCCAGCAGGGATGGACAGGGAAGCCAGCCCCAGCATTTT. The full variable domain, rest sourced from reference TRBV2 and TRBJ1-5, is EPEVTQTPSHQVTQMGQEVILRCVPISNHLYFYWYRQILGQKVEFLVSFYNNEISEKSEIFDDQFSVERPDGSNFTLKIRSTKLEDSAMYFCASRDGQGSQPQHFGDGTRLSIL.

This clone occurred once. The J gene is TRBJ2-7, the V gene TRBV5-6; D may be TRBD2 (6 bases). This CDR3 is built from 13 residues. Trimming left V 0 bases short and J 6 bases short, with 10 bases between. Germline assignment: CDR1 SGHDT and CDR2 YYEEEE. The CDR3 coding sequence is TGTGCCAGCAGCTTGGGGAGGGGCCTCGAGCAGTACTTC. Protein sequence: CASSLGRGLEQYF.

The chain joins TRBV2 to TRBJ2-7; 9 bases are a match to TRBD2. Trimming removed 7 bases from V and 3 bases from J; junction bases left unmatched: 7. Germline V gives CDR1 SNHLY, CDR2 FYNNEI. The CDR3 has 14 amino acids. In nucleotides, the CDR3 is TGTGCCAGCAAGGGCGGGGGGGCTCGCTACGAGCAGTACTTC. Translation: CASKGGGARYEQYF.

The DNA of the CDR3 is TGTGCCAGTAGTCGCACGGGGGGAGATTACAATGAGCAGTTCTTC. Translated: CASSRTGGDYNEQFF. The chain carries TRBV19 and TRBJ2-1; TRBD2 agrees at 7 bases. Germline-derived CDR1 and CDR2 are LNHDA and SQIVND (reference sequence). The CDR3 is made up of 15 amino acids. V lost 5 bases to trimming and J lost 4 bases; unmatched junction nucleotides: 8.